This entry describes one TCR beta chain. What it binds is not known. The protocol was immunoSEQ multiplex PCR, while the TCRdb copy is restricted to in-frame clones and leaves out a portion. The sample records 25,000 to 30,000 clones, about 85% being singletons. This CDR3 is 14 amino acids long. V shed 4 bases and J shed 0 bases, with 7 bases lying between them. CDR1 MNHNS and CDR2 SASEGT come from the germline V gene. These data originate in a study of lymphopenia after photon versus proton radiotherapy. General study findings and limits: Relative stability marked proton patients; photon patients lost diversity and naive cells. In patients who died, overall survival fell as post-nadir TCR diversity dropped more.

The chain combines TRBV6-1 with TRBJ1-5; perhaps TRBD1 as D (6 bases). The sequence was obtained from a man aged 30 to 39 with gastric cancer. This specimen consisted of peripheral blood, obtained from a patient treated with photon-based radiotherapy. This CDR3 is CASSADSSNQPQHF. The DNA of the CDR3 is TGTGCCAGCAGTGCGGACAGTAGCAATCAGCCCCAGCATTTT.